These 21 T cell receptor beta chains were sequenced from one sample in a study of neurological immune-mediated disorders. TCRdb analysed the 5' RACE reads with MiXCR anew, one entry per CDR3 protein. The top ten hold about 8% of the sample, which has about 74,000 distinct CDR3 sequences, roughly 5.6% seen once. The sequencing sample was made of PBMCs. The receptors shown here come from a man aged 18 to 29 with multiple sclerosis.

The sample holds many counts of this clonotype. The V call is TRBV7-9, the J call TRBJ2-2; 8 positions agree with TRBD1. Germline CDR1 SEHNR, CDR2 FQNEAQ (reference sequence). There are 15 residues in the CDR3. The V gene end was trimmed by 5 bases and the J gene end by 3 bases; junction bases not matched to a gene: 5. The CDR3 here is CASSPTGGHTGELFF. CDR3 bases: TGTGCCAGCAGCCCCACAGGGGGTCACACCGGGGAGCTGTTTTTT.

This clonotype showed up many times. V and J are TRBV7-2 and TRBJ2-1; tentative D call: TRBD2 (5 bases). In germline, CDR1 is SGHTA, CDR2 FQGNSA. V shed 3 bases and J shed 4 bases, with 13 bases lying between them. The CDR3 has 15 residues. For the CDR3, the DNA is TGTGCCAGCAGCTTGGGAGCGACACTTTACAATGAGCAGTTCTTC. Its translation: CASSLGATLYNEQFF.

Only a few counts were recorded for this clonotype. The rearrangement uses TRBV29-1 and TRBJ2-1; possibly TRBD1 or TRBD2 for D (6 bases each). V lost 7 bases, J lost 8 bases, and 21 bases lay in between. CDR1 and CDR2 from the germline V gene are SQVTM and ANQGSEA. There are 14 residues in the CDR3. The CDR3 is CSGGGGPWGYEQFF. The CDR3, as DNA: TGCAGCGGTGGAGGGGGACCCTGGGGATATGAGCAGTTCTTC.

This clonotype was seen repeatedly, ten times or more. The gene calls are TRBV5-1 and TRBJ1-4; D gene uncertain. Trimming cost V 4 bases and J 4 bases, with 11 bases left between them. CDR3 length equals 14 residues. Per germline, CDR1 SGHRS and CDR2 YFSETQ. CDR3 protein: CASSLFMGNEKLFF. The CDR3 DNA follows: TGCGCCAGCAGCCTTTTCATGGGTAATGAAAAACTGTTTTTT.

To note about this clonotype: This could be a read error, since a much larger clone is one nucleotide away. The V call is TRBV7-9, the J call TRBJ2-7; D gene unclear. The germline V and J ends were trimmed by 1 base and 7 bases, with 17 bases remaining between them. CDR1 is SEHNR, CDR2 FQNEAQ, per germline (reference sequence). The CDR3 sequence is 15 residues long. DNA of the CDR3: TGTGCCAGCAGCTTAGGCTCCAGGCCCCCCGAAGAGCAGTACTTC. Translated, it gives CASSLGSRPPEEQYF.

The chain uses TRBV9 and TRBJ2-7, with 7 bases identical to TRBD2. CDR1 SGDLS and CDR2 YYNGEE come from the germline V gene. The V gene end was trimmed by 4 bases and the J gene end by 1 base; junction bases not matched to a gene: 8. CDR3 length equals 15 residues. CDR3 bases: TGTGCCAGCAGCCCAGCGGGGACGGGGTCCTACGAGCAGTACTTC. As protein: CASSPAGTGSYEQYF.

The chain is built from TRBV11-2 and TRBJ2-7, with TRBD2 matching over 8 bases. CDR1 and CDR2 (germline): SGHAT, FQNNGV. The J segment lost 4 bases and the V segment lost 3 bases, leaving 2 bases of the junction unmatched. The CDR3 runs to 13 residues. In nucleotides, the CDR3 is TGTGCCAGCAGCTTGGAGCGGGGGTACGAGCAGTACTTC. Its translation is CASSLERGYEQYF.

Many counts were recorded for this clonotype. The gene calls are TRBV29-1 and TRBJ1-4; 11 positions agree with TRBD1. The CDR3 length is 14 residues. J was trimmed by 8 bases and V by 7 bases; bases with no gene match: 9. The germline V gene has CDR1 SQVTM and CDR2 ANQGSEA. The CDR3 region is CSAIGQGAGEKLFF. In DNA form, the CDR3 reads TGCAGCGCCATAGGACAGGGGGCAGGGGAAAAACTGTTTTTT.

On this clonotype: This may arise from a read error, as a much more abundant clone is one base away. DNA for the CDR3: TGTGCCAGCAGTTTATGGCAAGAGACCCAGTACTTC. Its protein is CASSLWQETQYF. The chain couples TRBV12-3 or TRBV12-4 to TRBJ2-5, with unresolved D. V was pared by 2 bases and J by 2 bases, with 3 bases between. The CDR3 is 12 residues long.

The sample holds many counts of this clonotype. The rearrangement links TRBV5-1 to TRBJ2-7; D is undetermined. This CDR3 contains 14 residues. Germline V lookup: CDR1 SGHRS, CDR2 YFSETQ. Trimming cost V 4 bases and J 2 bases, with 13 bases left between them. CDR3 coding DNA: TGCGCCAGCAGCCTGGACGGCTCCCCCTACGAGCAGTACTTC. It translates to CASSLDGSPYEQYF.

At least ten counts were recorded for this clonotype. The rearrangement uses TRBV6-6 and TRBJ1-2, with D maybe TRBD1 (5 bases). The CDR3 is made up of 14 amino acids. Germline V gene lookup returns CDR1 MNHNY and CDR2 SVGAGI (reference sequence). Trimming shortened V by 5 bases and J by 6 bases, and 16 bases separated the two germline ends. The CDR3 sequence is CASSHEQANHGYTF. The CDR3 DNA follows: TGTGCCAGCAGTCACGAACAGGCAAACCATGGCTACACCTTC.

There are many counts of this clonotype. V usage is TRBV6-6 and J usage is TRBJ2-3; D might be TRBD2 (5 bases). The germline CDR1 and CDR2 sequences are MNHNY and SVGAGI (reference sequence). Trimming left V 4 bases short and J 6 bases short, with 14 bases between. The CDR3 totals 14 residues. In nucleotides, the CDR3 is TGTGCCAGCAGTTCCGGACTCGCGAGTGATACGCAGTATTTT. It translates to CASSSGLASDTQYF.

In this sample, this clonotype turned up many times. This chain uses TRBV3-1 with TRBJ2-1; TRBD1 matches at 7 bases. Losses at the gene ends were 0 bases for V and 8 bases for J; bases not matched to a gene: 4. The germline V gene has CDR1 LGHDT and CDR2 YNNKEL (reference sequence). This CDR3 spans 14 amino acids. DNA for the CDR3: TGTGCCAGCAGCCAAGATAACAGGGGCCATGAGCAGTTCTTC. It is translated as CASSQDNRGHEQFF.

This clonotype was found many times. CDR3 sequence (DNA): TGCGCCAGCAGCTTGGTCGGCCCTGAGCAGTTCTTC. Protein product: CASSLVGPEQFF. The genes are TRBV5-1 and TRBJ2-1; D remains unclear. The CDR3 has 12 amino acids. Germline V gene lookup returns CDR1 SGHRS and CDR2 YFSETQ. Trimming stripped 0 bases from V and 9 bases from J, with 7 bases between.

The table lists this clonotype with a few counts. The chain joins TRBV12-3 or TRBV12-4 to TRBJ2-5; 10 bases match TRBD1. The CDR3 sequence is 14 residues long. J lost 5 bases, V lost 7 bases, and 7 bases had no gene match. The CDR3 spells CASIPGQGWETQYF. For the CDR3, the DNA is TGTGCCAGCATCCCGGGACAGGGGTGGGAGACCCAGTACTTC.

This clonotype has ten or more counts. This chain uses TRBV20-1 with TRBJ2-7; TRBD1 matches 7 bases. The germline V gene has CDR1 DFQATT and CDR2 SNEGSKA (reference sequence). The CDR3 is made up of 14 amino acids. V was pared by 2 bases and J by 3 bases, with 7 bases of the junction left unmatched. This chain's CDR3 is CSARPPDRDYEQYF. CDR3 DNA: TGCAGTGCTAGACCCCCCGACAGGGACTACGAGCAGTACTTC.

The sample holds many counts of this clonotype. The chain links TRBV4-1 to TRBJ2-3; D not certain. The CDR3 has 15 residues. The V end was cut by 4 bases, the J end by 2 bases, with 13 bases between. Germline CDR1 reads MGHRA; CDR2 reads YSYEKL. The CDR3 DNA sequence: TGCGCCAGCAGCCCTATTCGTGGATACACAGATACGCAGTATTTT. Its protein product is CASSPIRGYTDTQYF.

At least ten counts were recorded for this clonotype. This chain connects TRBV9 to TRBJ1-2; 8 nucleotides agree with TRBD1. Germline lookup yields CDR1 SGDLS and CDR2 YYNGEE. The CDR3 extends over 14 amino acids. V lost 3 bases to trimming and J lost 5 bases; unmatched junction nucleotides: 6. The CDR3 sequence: CASSAGDRLYGYTF. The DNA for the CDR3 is TGTGCCAGCAGCGCAGGGGACAGGTTGTATGGCTACACCTTC.

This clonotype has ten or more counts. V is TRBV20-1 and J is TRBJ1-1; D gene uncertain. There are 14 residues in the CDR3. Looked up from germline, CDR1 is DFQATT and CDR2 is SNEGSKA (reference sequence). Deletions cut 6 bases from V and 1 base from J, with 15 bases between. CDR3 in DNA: TGCAGTGCCCCCCCGTATGTTAGGAACACTGAAGCTTTCTTT. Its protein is CSAPPYVRNTEAFF.

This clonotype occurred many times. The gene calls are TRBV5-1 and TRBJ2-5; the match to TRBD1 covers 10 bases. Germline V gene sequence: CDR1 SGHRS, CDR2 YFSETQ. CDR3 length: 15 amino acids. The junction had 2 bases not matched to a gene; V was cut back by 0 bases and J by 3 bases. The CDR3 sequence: CASSLGGTGEETQYF. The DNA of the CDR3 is TGCGCCAGCAGCTTGGGAGGGACAGGGGAAGAGACCCAGTACTTC.

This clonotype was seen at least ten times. DNA for the CDR3: TGTGCCAGCAGCTTAGTTCCTAGTGTGGGCAATGAGCAGTTCTTC. This encodes CASSLVPSVGNEQFF. The rearrangement joins TRBV7-2 to TRBJ2-1, with D uncertain. V lost 1 base to trimming and J lost 6 bases, with 13 bases between them. This CDR3 has 15 residues. Looked up from germline, CDR1 is SGHTA and CDR2 is FQGNSA. Full variable domain (outside the CDR3, taken from reference TRBV7-2 and TRBJ2-1): GAGVSQSPSNKVTEKGKDVELRCDPISGHTALYWYRQSLGQGLEFLIYFQGNSAPDKSGLPSDRFSAERTGGSVSTLTIQRTQQEDSAVYLCASSLVPSVGNEQFFGPGTRLTVL.